Below are 31 T cell receptor beta chains sequenced from a single sample in a study of beta chain features in type 1 diabetes (dated by TCRdb to the late 2010s). General conclusions and limits of the study: In all four CD4+ subsets, TCRB CDR3 length was moderately but significantly shorter in type 1 diabetes patients.

The library was built by means of the immunoSEQ multiplex PCR assay. The entire amount of isolated RNA was reverse transcribed using the High Capacity cDNA Reverse Transcription Kit, so the sequenced TCRB transcripts were expressed ones. TCRdb carries this immuneACCESS record with in-frame sequences only. Its versions omit some clonotypes, under half of them owing to an unresolved V gene in the studies checked, with the rest unexplained. The sample table shows roughly 140,000 clones, and under 13% are seen once. Of the sample, more than 0.4% is held by the ten largest clones. Their cognate antigens are unknown. Sequencing was carried out using central memory CD4+ T cells from blood. All receptors derive from a man aged 30 to 39 with type 1 diabetes.

This chain joins TRBV6-5 and TRBJ1-2; 7 nucleotides match TRBD1. Germline V gene lookup returns CDR1 MNHEY and CDR2 SVGAGI. Losses at the gene ends were 7 bases for V and 3 bases for J; bases not matched to a gene: 8. This CDR3 comprises 14 residues. The CDR3 region has the DNA TGTGCCAGCAACCGACTGGACAGGTACTATGGCTACACCTTC. It encodes CASNRLDRYYGYTF.

Only a few counts were recorded for this clone. V gene TRBV28 combines with J gene TRBJ1-5; 7 bases map to TRBD1. Trimming removed 5 bases from V and 1 base from J; junction bases left unmatched: 5. This CDR3 has 15 amino acids. Germline loops: CDR1 MDHEN, CDR2 SYDVKM. CDR3 sequence reads: CASSPHRGSNQPQHF. The CDR3 DNA follows: TGTGCCAGCAGTCCTCACAGGGGAAGCAATCAGCCCCAGCATTTT. Full variable domain (missing parts from reference TRBV28 and TRBJ1-5): DVKVTQSSRYLVKRTGEKVFLECVQDMDHENMFWYRQDPGLGLRLIYFSYDVKMKEKGDIPEGYSVSREKKERFSLILESASTNQTSMYLCASSPHRGSNQPQHFGDGTRLSIL.

The rearrangement uses TRBV14 and TRBJ2-1; 11 positions agree with TRBD2. The germline gives CDR1 SGHDN, CDR2 FVKESK. V shed 4 bases, J shed 6 bases, and the junction held 11 bases outside the gene matches. The CDR3 contains 17 residues. CDR3 DNA: TGTGCCAGCAGCCCCTACGGGGGTAGCGGGAGGGTCAATGAGCAGTTCTTC. Protein sequence: CASSPYGGSGRVNEQFF.

CDR3 loop: CSVTDSTGEPQHF. CDR3 coding DNA: TGCAGCGTTACGGACTCCACTGGGGAGCCCCAGCATTTT. The gene calls are TRBV29-1 and TRBJ1-5, with D uncertain. CDR1 and CDR2 from the germline V gene are SQVTM and ANQGSEA. Deletions cut 5 bases from V and 8 bases from J, with 16 bases between. The CDR3 length is 13 residues.

This clone has more than one count but fewer than ten. The chain employs TRBV5-4 and TRBJ2-3; TRBD2 agrees at 10 bases. The CDR3 consists of 15 residues. Germline trimming cut 5 bases from V and 6 bases from J; bases unmatched to any gene: 9. Germline values: CDR1 SGHNT, CDR2 YYREEE (reference sequence). The DNA for the CDR3 is TGTGCCAGCAGATTGAGGCTAGCGGGAGCGGATACGCAGTATTTT. It yields the protein CASRLRLAGADTQYF.

This clone occurred a few times. The chain carries TRBV5-5 and TRBJ2-1; the match to TRBD1 covers 9 bases. Germline V CDR1 and CDR2: SGHKS, YYEKEE (reference sequence). V lost 0 bases and J lost 1; bases outside the gene matches: 2. The CDR3 loop spans 16 amino acids. In nucleotides, the CDR3 is TGTGCCAGCAGCTTGGAGGGACAGGGATCCTACAATGAGCAGTTCTTC. Amino acids: CASSLEGQGSYNEQFF.

The gene calls are TRBV7-9 and TRBJ1-1; unclear D gene. The germline V and J ends were trimmed by 2 bases and 7 bases, with 8 bases remaining between them. Germline lookup yields CDR1 SEHNR and CDR2 FQNEAQ (reference sequence). The CDR3 length is 12 residues. The CDR3 reads CASSLKQSEAFF. The CDR3 coding sequence is TGTGCCAGCAGCTTAAAACAGAGTGAAGCTTTCTTT.

The CDR3: CASSLNGGNTGELFF. In nucleotides, the CDR3 is TGCGCCAGCAGCTTGAACGGCGGGAACACCGGGGAGCTGTTTTTT. The V and J genes are TRBV5-1 and TRBJ2-2; D call uncertain. From germline, CDR1 is SGHRS and CDR2 YFSETQ. This CDR3 has 15 amino acids. V shed 1 base and J shed 1 base, with 8 bases lying between them.

This clone showed up just a few times. The V gene is TRBV30, the J gene TRBJ2-1; 15 nucleotides match TRBD2. The CDR3 runs 18 residues. Trimming at V came to 5 bases and at J to 0 bases, leaving 8 bases not matched to a gene. CDR1 GTSNPN and CDR2 SVGIG come from the germline V gene (reference sequence). CDR3 bases: TGTGCCTGGGGCGGACTAGCGGGAGGGCAAGACTCCTACAATGAGCAGTTCTTC. This codes for CAWGGLAGGQDSYNEQFF.

The chain couples TRBV28 to TRBJ2-7, with D perhaps matching TRBD2 (6 bases). CDR1 MDHEN and CDR2 SYDVKM come from the germline V gene. Trimming cost V 2 bases and J 4 bases, with 15 bases left between them. The CDR3 length is 15 residues. The CDR3 reads CASSLGTAKGYEQYF. CDR3 coding DNA: TGTGCCAGCAGTTTAGGGACTGCCAAAGGATACGAGCAGTACTTC.

This clone occurred a few times. The chain couples TRBV29-1 to TRBJ2-3; TRBD1 matches 8 bases. The CDR3 loop spans 14 amino acids. Germline V CDR1 and CDR2: SQVTM, ANQGSEA. V gave up 3 bases and J gave up 4 bases; unmatched junction bases: 6. CDR3 nucleotide sequence: TGCAGCGTTGACCGAGGGACAGGTTCAGATACGCAGTATTTT. Amino acid sequence: CSVDRGTGSDTQYF.

In this sample, this clone turned up a few times. The CDR3 nucleotides read TGTGCCAGCACCGGACAGGCCGGGGAGCTGTTTTTT. Translated: CASTGQAGELFF. The chain uses TRBV2 and TRBJ2-2; TRBD1 agrees at 7 bases. Trimming took 7 bases from V and 6 from J; bases not matched to a gene: 2. The germline gives CDR1 SNHLY, CDR2 FYNNEI. The CDR3 is 12 residues long.

This clone occurred once. V is TRBV10-3 and J is TRBJ2-1; 9 bases fit TRBD1. J was trimmed by 6 bases and V by 3 bases; bases with no gene match: 6. The germline V gene encodes CDR1 ENHRY and CDR2 SYGVKD. The CDR3 has 15 residues. Here the CDR3 reads CAISDAQGAGNEQFF. CDR3 nucleotides: TGTGCCATCAGTGACGCACAGGGGGCCGGCAATGAGCAGTTCTTC.

The J gene is TRBJ2-5, the V gene TRBV15; TRBD2 agrees at 7 bases. The CDR3 loop spans 17 amino acids. V shed 5 bases, J shed 5 bases, and the junction held 17 bases outside the gene matches. The germline V gene has CDR1 LNHNV and CDR2 YYDKDF (reference sequence). The CDR3 sequence: CATSGTPGGGRVETQYF. The DNA of the CDR3 is TGTGCCACCAGCGGAACCCCGGGCGGGGGTCGGGTCGAGACCCAGTACTTC.

This clone turned up a few times. The junction differs from germline at one of its ends, possibly a read error. The V call is TRBV10-3, the J call TRBJ2-5, with TRBD1 matching 10 bases. The CDR3 has 12 amino acids. Germline CDR1 and CDR2: ENHRY and SYGVKD. For the CDR3, the DNA is TGTGCCACGCTGGGACAGGGGACGCTCCCGGACTTC. Translating gives CATLGQGTLPDF.

The V gene is TRBV5-4, the J gene TRBJ2-4; 8 bases map to TRBD1. Germline V gene data show CDR1 as SGHNT and CDR2 as YYREEE (reference sequence). This CDR3 region has 14 residues. V lost 3 bases, J lost 8 bases, and 7 bases stayed unmatched. CDR3 in amino acids: CASSSTDRGDIQYF. CDR3 coding DNA: TGTGCCAGCAGCTCCACAGACAGGGGTGACATTCAGTACTTC.

The J gene is TRBJ2-7, the V gene TRBV7-9; 12 bases match TRBD2. V gave up 9 bases and J gave up 1 base; unmatched junction bases: 7. CDR1 and CDR2 from the germline V gene are SEHNR and FQNEAQ (reference sequence). The CDR3 contains 15 residues. The CDR3 nucleotides are TGTGCCAGTTCTGAACTAGCGGGAGGTTCCTACGAGCAGTACTTC. Its protein is CASSELAGGSYEQYF.

This clone was counted a few times. The CDR3 nucleotides read TGTGCCTGGAGCAGGCCTCACGAAGCTTTCTTT. Its protein product is CAWSRPHEAFF. V and J are TRBV30 and TRBJ1-1; D uncertain. V shed 3 bases and J shed 8 bases, with 10 bases lying between them. Germline CDR1 and CDR2: GTSNPN and SVGIG (reference sequence). The CDR3 is made up of 11 amino acids.

This clone came up a few times. V is TRBV14 and J is TRBJ2-2, with TRBD1 identical over 7 bases. This CDR3 is 16 amino acids long. Per the germline V gene, CDR1 is SGHDN and CDR2 is FVKESK. Trimming at V came to 4 bases and at J to 0 bases, leaving 5 bases not matched to a gene. Here the CDR3 reads CASSPHGTANTGELFF. DNA for the CDR3: TGTGCCAGCAGCCCCCACGGGACAGCGAACACCGGGGAGCTGTTTTTT.

V is TRBV7-2 and J is TRBJ2-7, with 10 positions matching TRBD1. Germline V lookup: CDR1 SGHTA, CDR2 FQGNSA. V shed 9 bases, J shed 2 bases, and the junction held 7 bases outside the gene matches. The CDR3 runs 14 residues. DNA of the CDR3: TGTGCCAGTCGACAGGGGGCTGGGACCTACGAGCAGTACTTC. It yields the protein CASRQGAGTYEQYF. Looking up the rest from reference TRBV7-2 and TRBJ2-7 gives the full variable domain: GAGVSQSPSNKVTEKGKDVELRCDPISGHTALYWYRQSLGQGLEFLIYFQGNSAPDKSGLPSDRFSAERTGGSVSTLTIQRTQQEDSAVYLCASRQGAGTYEQYFGPGTRLTVT.

As regards this clone: The same CDR3 is also encoded by other DNA sequences in this sample. The chain carries TRBV28 and TRBJ1-5; D gene ambiguous. Deletions cut 3 bases from V and 7 bases from J, with 10 bases between. The V gene's germline CDR1 is MDHEN and CDR2 SYDVKM. The CDR3 covers 13 residues. CDR3 loop: CASSFHPRQPQHF. For the CDR3, the DNA is TGTGCCAGCAGTTTCCACCCCAGGCAGCCCCAGCATTTT. Combining the CDR3 with reference TRBV28 and TRBJ1-5 gives the whole variable domain DVKVTQSSRYLVKRTGEKVFLECVQDMDHENMFWYRQDPGLGLRLIYFSYDVKMKEKGDIPEGYSVSREKKERFSLILESASTNQTSMYLCASSFHPRQPQHFGDGTRLSIL.

The chain links TRBV4-3 to TRBJ2-1; TRBD1 is a possible D gene (5 bases). Germline V lookup: CDR1 LGHNA, CDR2 YSLEER. The CDR3 is 14 amino acids. Trimming shortened V by 3 bases and J by 9 bases, and 15 bases separated the two germline ends. The CDR3 nucleotides are TGCGCCAGCAGCCAGGAGACAGCGTACGGTGAGCAGTTCTTC. Its protein is CASSQETAYGEQFF.

J is TRBJ2-7 and V is TRBV5-1; 8 positions agree with TRBD2. From germline, CDR1 is SGHRS and CDR2 YFSETQ. The CDR3 runs 15 residues. With V trimmed by 0 bases and J by 6 bases, 8 bases remained unmatched. CDR3 loop: CASSLERREVSEQYF. DNA for the CDR3: TGCGCCAGCAGCTTGGAGCGGCGGGAGGTAAGCGAGCAGTACTTC.

The chain employs TRBV7-8 and TRBJ2-7; D is ambiguous. Trimming took 0 bases from V and 0 from J, leaving 12 bases between them. From germline, CDR1 is SGHVS and CDR2 FQNEAQ. This CDR3 contains 16 residues. The CDR3 spells CASSLALGRSSYEQYF. CDR3 DNA: TGTGCCAGCAGCTTAGCGTTAGGTAGGAGCTCCTACGAGCAGTACTTC.

This clone was recorded at least ten times. The rearrangement uses TRBV10-3 and TRBJ2-1, with a tentative D call TRBD2 (5 bases). The ends were cut back, 3 bases at V and 10 bases at J, with 16 bases in the middle. This CDR3 is 14 amino acids long. Germline V lookup: CDR1 ENHRY, CDR2 SYGVKD. The CDR3 here is CAISDPSSRGEQFF. The CDR3 DNA follows: TGTGCCATCAGTGACCCCTCTAGTAGAGGGGAGCAGTTCTTC.

This clone showed up just a few times. The chain employs TRBV23-1 and TRBJ1-1; 9 nucleotides line up with TRBD1. TRBV23-1 is an ORF, and what it does is uncertain. Unmatched junction bases numbered 19, after V lost 2 bases and J lost 3 bases. CDR3 length equals 20 residues. The CDR3 loop is CASSQPAPMGQGGWHTEAFF. As DNA, the CDR3 is TGCGCCAGCAGTCAACCCGCACCCATGGGACAGGGTGGATGGCACACTGAAGCTTTCTTT.

There are a few counts of this clone. The chain has TRBV29-1 and TRBJ2-5; tentative D call: TRBD2 (6 bases). Trimming took 3 bases from V and 2 from J, leaving 19 bases between them. This CDR3 contains 16 residues. Per germline, CDR1 SQVTM and CDR2 ANQGSEA. The CDR3 DNA is TGCAGCGTTGAGCCCCTCCGAGTTCGGGAGCAAGAGACCCAGTACTTC. Encoded protein: CSVEPLRVREQETQYF.

CDR3 sequence: CASTWTLSSGANVLTF. CDR3 DNA sequence: TGTGCCAGCACATGGACTCTCAGCTCTGGGGCCAACGTCCTGACTTTC. J is TRBJ2-6 and V is TRBV2; D possibly corresponds to TRBD2 (5 bases). Per the germline V gene, CDR1 is SNHLY and CDR2 is FYNNEI. Between the trimmed V and J ends, which lost 7 bases and 0 bases, there was a span of 13 bases. The CDR3 has 16 amino acids.

This clone was observed a few times. V is TRBV28 and J is TRBJ2-7, with 12 bases that match TRBD1. The trim removed 5 bases at V and 6 bases at J, leaving 11 bases unmatched. Germline CDR1 and CDR2: MDHEN and SYDVKM. The CDR3 consists of 16 residues. The CDR3 sequence: CASSMLGTGGRTEQYF. CDR3 in DNA: TGTGCCAGCAGTATGCTGGGGACAGGGGGCCGGACCGAGCAGTACTTC. The full variable domain, rest sourced from reference TRBV28 and TRBJ2-7, is DVKVTQSSRYLVKRTGEKVFLECVQDMDHENMFWYRQDPGLGLRLIYFSYDVKMKEKGDIPEGYSVSREKKERFSLILESASTNQTSMYLCASSMLGTGGRTEQYFGPGTRLTVT.

This sequence joins TRBV15 and TRBJ2-5; TRBD1 aligns across 7 bases. The V and J ends lost 5 bases and 4 bases, in that order; junction bases with no gene match: 7. Looked up from germline, CDR1 is LNHNV and CDR2 is YYDKDF (reference sequence). The CDR3 has 14 residues. CDR3 nucleotide sequence: TGTGCCACCAGCCGCACAGGGGTGGGAGAGACCCAGTACTTC. It codes for CATSRTGVGETQYF.

This chain links TRBV18 with TRBJ2-7, with no clear D. The CDR3 loop spans 13 amino acids. Germline loops: CDR1 KGHSH, CDR2 LQKENI. V shed 6 bases and J shed 3 bases, with 12 bases lying between them. The CDR3 sequence is CASSPPGDYEQYF. The CDR3, as DNA: TGTGCCAGCTCTCCCCCAGGCGACTACGAGCAGTACTTC.